The TCR beta chain described here comes from a study of T-cell memory formation after mild COVID-19. Study-wide background: Largely donor-specific TCR clusters were found.

TCRdb reanalysed the 5' RACE reads using MiXCR and keeps one entry per CDR3 protein. This sample has about 200,000 distinct CDR3 sequences, with around 17% found just once. The trim removed 5 bases at V and 3 bases at J, leaving 7 bases unmatched. CDR1 and CDR2 from the germline V gene are SGHDT and YYEEEE. This CDR3 is built from 15 residues. Only a few counts were recorded for this clonotype. Sequences were obtained from PBMCs or a T cell subset sorted from them (not recorded which). The origin of this receptor is an adult woman who had mild COVID-19 (a few samples of this study predate the infection). Cell type and time point are not known. V usage is TRBV5-6 and J usage is TRBJ2-1, with 8 nucleotides matching TRBD1. The chain's CDR3 is CASSPGQGSYNEQFF. The CDR3 bases are TGTGCCAGCAGTCCTGGACAGGGTAGCTACAATGAGCAGTTCTTC.